This T cell receptor beta chain was recovered during a study of shared clonotypes between healthy human individuals. Generated by immunoSEQ multiplex PCR, the TCRdb table keeps only in-frame clones and is missing some. This table has some 470,000 clones, less than 80% appearing once. This clone was picked up one time. Trimming shortened V by 5 bases and J by 0 bases, and 20 bases separated the two germline ends. CDR1 is SEHNR and CDR2 is FQNEAQ in the germline V gene (reference sequence). This CDR3 comprises 19 residues. Material for sequencing was PBMCs. This receptor was obtained from a woman between 40 and 50 years old in good health. Some clones in this sample may be carry-over from other donors' samples. The J gene is TRBJ2-6, the V gene TRBV7-9, with a possible D match to TRBD2 (6 bases). CDR3 residues: CASSPGAGLRNSGANVLTF. Here the CDR3 DNA reads TGTGCCAGCAGCCCTGGGGCAGGACTAAGGAACTCTGGGGCCAACGTCCTGACTTTC.